The 26 T cell receptor beta chains given below trace back to one sample, sequenced in a study of regulatory T cells in long-lasting Graves disease. Time point denoted: newly diagnosed GD, antithyroid drugs for less than 3 months. RNA extracted from PBMCs served as the sequencing template. Libraries of TCR beta came from iRepertoire HTBI primers plus Arm-PCR of CDR3 regions. In TCRdb, the multiplex PCR reads were re-called with MiXCR into one record per CDR3 protein. Among around 500,000 distinct CDR3 sequences listed, 12% were seen once. These records were also assigned to another study, of T cells in Graves' hyperthyroidism and ophthalmopathy.

Here the sequenced sample was peripheral blood mononuclear cells (PBMCs), taken at new diagnosis, from a patient treated with antithyroid drugs. The receptors originated from a young woman with Graves disease.

In regard to this clonotype: A much larger clone is a single base away; this may be a read error. The V and J genes are TRBV3-1 and TRBJ1-3; D is perhaps TRBD1 (6 bases). The CDR3 has 14 residues. Trimming removed 4 bases from V and 5 bases from J, with 12 bases in between. From germline, CDR1 is LGHDT and CDR2 YNNKEL (reference sequence). CDR3 nucleotides: TGTGCCAGCAGCCCCGAGGACAGCCGAAACACCATATATTTT. Its protein is CASSPEDSRNTIYF.

This clonotype showed up many times. This chain joins TRBV20-1 and TRBJ2-3; 12 bases fit TRBD1. Germline CDR1 DFQATT, CDR2 SNEGSKA (reference sequence). There are 18 residues in the CDR3. With V trimmed by 1 base and J by 3 bases, 11 bases remained unmatched. The CDR3 DNA follows: TGCAGTGCTAGAGTCGGGGACAGGGGGCATTTTATTACAGATACGCAGTATTTT. Its protein is CSARVGDRGHFITDTQYF.

This clonotype was counted at least ten times. The chain joins TRBV6-1 to TRBJ2-1; 9 bases agree with TRBD1. CDR3 length: 15 amino acids. Germline assignment: CDR1 MNHNS and CDR2 SASEGT. Trimming at V came to 5 bases and at J to 7 bases, leaving 9 bases not matched to a gene. The CDR3 is CASSTDRGGWNEQFF. The CDR3 DNA follows: TGTGCCAGCAGTACGGACAGGGGCGGGTGGAATGAGCAGTTCTTC.

This clonotype has just a few counts. The gene calls are TRBV30 and TRBJ1-5, with TRBD1 as a possible D gene (6 bases). The CDR3 covers 13 residues. V lost 2 bases and J 6 bases, leaving 11 bases between the germline ends. Germline CDR1 and CDR2: GTSNPN and SVGIG (reference sequence). CDR3 region: CAWSMSGVQPQHF. The CDR3 DNA is TGTGCCTGGAGTATGTCAGGGGTTCAGCCCCAGCATTTT.

The sample holds many counts of this clonotype. This rearrangement joins TRBV20-1 to TRBJ2-7; 8 bases align to TRBD2. Germline V lookup: CDR1 DFQATT, CDR2 SNEGSKA (reference sequence). V was clipped by 3 bases and J by 5 bases; unmatched bases: 9. This CDR3 is built from 14 residues. The CDR3 is CSASYGGRINEQYF. Here the CDR3 DNA reads TGCAGTGCTAGCTATGGCGGGAGGATCAACGAGCAGTACTTC.

This rearrangement joins TRBV24-1 to TRBJ2-1, with 16 bases fitting TRBD2. The CDR3 is 19 amino acids. J lost 1 base, V lost 4 bases, and 6 bases had no gene match. Germline V gene data show CDR1 as KGHDR and CDR2 as SFDVKD. The CDR3 loop is CATSDPGLAGGPSYNEQFF. For the CDR3, the DNA is TGTGCCACCAGTGACCCGGGACTAGCGGGAGGGCCTTCCTACAATGAGCAGTTCTTC.

This clonotype was observed a few times. The chain combines TRBV25-1 with TRBJ2-5; 12 nucleotides match TRBD2. The junction had 18 bases not matched to a gene; V was cut back by 2 bases and J by 5 bases. Germline values: CDR1 MGHDK, CDR2 SYGVNS. CDR3 length: 20 amino acids. As DNA, the CDR3 is TGTGCCAGCAGTGAAAATGGGGAGTTAGCTAGCGGGAGGGAGGGGGAGACCCAGTACTTC. Protein sequence: CASSENGELASGREGETQYF.

This clonotype was detected a few times. The chain links TRBV12-3 or TRBV12-4 to TRBJ1-1, with D maybe TRBD1 (5 bases). The CDR3 contains 14 residues. The V gene lost 2 bases and the J gene lost 7 bases, with 14 bases spanning the gap. The CDR3 region has the DNA TGTGCCAGCAGTTTAATGGGCAGGGTCGATGAAGCTTTCTTT. This codes for CASSLMGRVDEAFF.

This clonotype was detected ten times or more. V is TRBV7-9 and J is TRBJ2-3; 9 bases agree with TRBD2. Trimming cost V 6 bases and J 0 bases; bases outside gene matches: 13. This CDR3 region has 18 residues. Germline V lookup: CDR1 SEHNR, CDR2 FQNEAQ (reference sequence). The CDR3 protein is CASSSRHLTSGSTDTQYF. CDR3 DNA sequence: TGTGCCAGCAGTTCCCGTCATCTCACTAGCGGGAGCACAGATACGCAGTATTTT.

V usage is TRBV29-1 and J usage is TRBJ2-3, with D tentatively TRBD1 (6 bases). Trimming removed 5 bases at V and 2 bases at J, with 14 bases between. Germline V gives CDR1 SQVTM, CDR2 ANQGSEA. The CDR3 is made up of 14 amino acids. The CDR3 nucleotides read TGCAGCGTTTCCCCGACAGGTAACACAGATACGCAGTATTTT. This codes for CSVSPTGNTDTQYF.

This clonotype was seen at least ten times. J is TRBJ1-5 and V is TRBV28; TRBD1 is a possible D gene (6 bases). The germline V and J ends were trimmed by 1 base and 3 bases, with 13 bases remaining between them. This CDR3 region has 16 residues. Germline CDR1 is MDHEN and CDR2 is SYDVKM. DNA of the CDR3: TGTGCCAGCAGTTTATATAACAGGGCTTACAATCAGCCCCAGCATTTT. Translated: CASSLYNRAYNQPQHF.

This clonotype came up many times. The rearrangement joins TRBV12-3 or TRBV12-4 to TRBJ2-7, with D hard to call. V was trimmed by 6 bases and J by 3 bases, leaving 12 bases between them. The CDR3 spans 13 residues. The DNA for the CDR3 is TGTGCCAGCAGCGACCCGGGTGACTACGAGCAGTACTTC. Its translation is CASSDPGDYEQYF.

This clonotype was seen a few times. The J gene is TRBJ2-6, the V gene TRBV19, with D unresolved. V lost 1 base and J lost 0, with 13 bases in between. CDR3 length: 18 amino acids. The germline CDR1 and CDR2 sequences are LNHDA and SQIVND (reference sequence). CDR3 region: CASSIVAALSSGANVLTF. Here the CDR3 DNA reads TGTGCCAGTAGTATAGTTGCAGCCTTAAGCTCTGGGGCCAACGTCCTGACTTTC.

This clonotype was recorded at least ten times. The chain combines TRBV7-9 with TRBJ2-7, with 7 bases fitting TRBD2. CDR1 is SEHNR, CDR2 FQNEAQ, per germline (reference sequence). J gave up 4 bases and V 5 bases, and 14 bases lay outside the gene matches. The CDR3 is made up of 16 amino acids. CDR3 residues: CASSHKAGTADYEQYF. The CDR3, as DNA: TGTGCCAGCAGCCATAAAGCGGGAACTGCCGATTACGAGCAGTACTTC.

This clonotype has ten or more counts. The chain couples TRBV7-2 to TRBJ1-2; D unresolved. The CDR3 has 14 amino acids. V dropped 1 base and J dropped 3 bases, with 9 bases sitting between them. Germline values: CDR1 SGHTA, CDR2 FQGNSA. The CDR3 DNA reads as TGTGCCAGCAGCTTAGAAGCCAGCTACTATGGCTACACCTTC. Its translation is CASSLEASYYGYTF.

J is TRBJ2-1 and V is TRBV9; the match to TRBD1 covers 9 bases. Germline V gives CDR1 SGDLS, CDR2 YYNGEE. CDR3 length: 15 residues. V gave up 4 bases and J gave up 8 bases; unmatched junction bases: 10. CDR3 sequence reads: CASSPQGARIHEQFF. The DNA of the CDR3 is TGTGCCAGCAGCCCACAGGGGGCACGCATCCATGAGCAGTTCTTC.

This clonotype was observed many times. The rearrangement links TRBV12-3 or TRBV12-4 to TRBJ1-5; D gene unclear. The CDR3 covers 14 residues. V lost 3 bases, J lost 1 base, and 7 bases lay in between. The CDR3 DNA is TGTGCCAGCAGTTTCTCCAGAAGCAATCAGCCCCAGCATTTT. Its protein product is CASSFSRSNQPQHF.

The table lists this clonotype with many counts. The V call is TRBV2, the J call TRBJ1-3; 7 nucleotides align to TRBD1. This CDR3 comprises 15 residues. Trimming removed 5 bases from V and 0 bases from J; junction bases left unmatched: 4. Germline CDR1 is SNHLY and CDR2 is FYNNEI. CDR3 nucleotides: TGTGCCAGCAGTTTGGGACAGTCCTCTGGAAACACCATATATTTT. Its protein is CASSLGQSSGNTIYF.

The gene calls are TRBV12-3 or TRBV12-4 and TRBJ2-1, with a weak D call TRBD2 (6 bases). The CDR3 covers 14 residues. The ends were cut back, 3 bases at V and 6 bases at J, with 12 bases in the middle. This CDR3 reads CASSLWGEGNEQFF. The CDR3 nucleotides read TGTGCCAGCAGTTTGTGGGGGGAAGGCAATGAGCAGTTCTTC.

This clonotype has at least ten counts. The CDR3 protein is CASSSGLGKTLREQYF. In nucleotides, the CDR3 is TGTGCCAGTAGTTCCGGACTAGGTAAGACCCTACGCGAGCAGTACTTC. This chain connects TRBV19 to TRBJ2-7; 7 nucleotides agree with TRBD2. Trimming cost V 5 bases and J 6 bases; bases outside gene matches: 16. CDR1 and CDR2 from the germline V gene are LNHDA and SQIVND (reference sequence). The CDR3 spans 16 residues.

This clonotype was observed a handful of times. The chain combines TRBV5-8 with TRBJ2-7; D is unclear. The V end lost 2 bases, the J end lost 6 bases, and 18 bases lay between the germline ends. Germline lookup yields CDR1 SGHTS and CDR2 YDEGEE. This CDR3 comprises 15 residues. Written as DNA, the CDR3 is TGTGCCAGCAGCTTTCGAGGCAGTTTTCGCCTCGAGCAGTACTTC. Translation gives CASSFRGSFRLEQYF.

This clonotype was recorded at least ten times. The CDR3 loop reads CASSLSTPAAYEQYF. As DNA, the CDR3 is TGTGCCAGCAGTTTGTCAACTCCGGCGGCCTACGAGCAGTACTTC. The chain joins TRBV27 to TRBJ2-7; D is ambiguous. Germline-derived CDR1 and CDR2 are MNHEY and SMNVEV (reference sequence). V was clipped by 3 bases and J by 2 bases, with 14 bases between them. The CDR3 runs 15 residues.

The chain carries TRBV6-5 and TRBJ2-7, with 10 bases fitting TRBD2. V was pared by 2 bases and J by 6 bases, with 7 bases of the junction left unmatched. The CDR3 has 15 residues. CDR1 and CDR2 (germline): MNHEY, SVGAGI. CDR3 in DNA: TGTGCCAGCAGTTACGTGGCTAGCGGGAGAGCCGAGCAGTACTTC. Translation: CASSYVASGRAEQYF.

In this sample, this clonotype turned up many times. The V gene is TRBV28, the J gene TRBJ2-7; 9 positions match TRBD1. CDR3 size: 15 residues. Germline V gene lookup returns CDR1 MDHEN and CDR2 SYDVKM. Trimming removed 4 bases from V and 3 bases from J; junction bases left unmatched: 7. The CDR3 nucleotides read TGTGCCAGCAGTTCCACCGGGACAGGGATCTACGAGCAGTACTTC. This translates into CASSSTGTGIYEQYF. Based on the CDR3 plus reference TRBV28 and TRBJ2-7, the full variable domain is DVKVTQSSRYLVKRTGEKVFLECVQDMDHENMFWYRQDPGLGLRLIYFSYDVKMKEKGDIPEGYSVSREKKERFSLILESASTNQTSMYLCASSSTGTGIYEQYFGPGTRLTVT.

In its sample, this clonotype was seen many times. V and J are TRBV7-8 and TRBJ1-2; 7 nucleotides align to TRBD1. CDR3 length: 18 amino acids. CDR1 and CDR2 from the germline V gene are SGHVS and FQNEAQ. Trimming took 1 base from V and 6 from J; bases not matched to a gene: 17. CDR3 loop: CASSLEWVTGYKLHGYTF. DNA for the CDR3: TGTGCCAGCAGCTTAGAATGGGTGACAGGGTATAAACTACATGGCTACACCTTC.

With respect to this clonotype: One junction end disagrees with the germline gene, perhaps due to a read error. The chain joins TRBV11-2 to TRBJ2-3; no definite D call. Per germline, CDR1 SGHAT and CDR2 FQNNGV. CDR3 length: 17 amino acids. CDR3 nucleotides: TGTGCCAGCAGCTTACCCAGAGGCGGCAACTCCTACAATGAGCAGTCCTTC. The encoded protein is CASSLPRGGNSYNEQSF.